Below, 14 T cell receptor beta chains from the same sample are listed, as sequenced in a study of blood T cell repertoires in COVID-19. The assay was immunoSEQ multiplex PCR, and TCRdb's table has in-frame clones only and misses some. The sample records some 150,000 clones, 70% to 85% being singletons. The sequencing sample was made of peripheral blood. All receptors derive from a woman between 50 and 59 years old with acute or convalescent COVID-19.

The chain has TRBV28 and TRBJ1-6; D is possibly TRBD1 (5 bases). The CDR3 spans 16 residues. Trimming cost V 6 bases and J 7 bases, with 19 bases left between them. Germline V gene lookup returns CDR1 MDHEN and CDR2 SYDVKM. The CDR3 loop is CASRPSYLGPNSPLHF. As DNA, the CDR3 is TGTGCCAGCAGACCCAGTTACCTGGGGCCCAATTCACCCCTCCACTTT.

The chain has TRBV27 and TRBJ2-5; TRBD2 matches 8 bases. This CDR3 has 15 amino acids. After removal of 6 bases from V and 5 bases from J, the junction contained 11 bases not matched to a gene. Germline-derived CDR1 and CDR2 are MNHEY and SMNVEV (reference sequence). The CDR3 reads CASRVGGTRGETQYF. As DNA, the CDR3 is TGTGCCAGCAGGGTTGGCGGGACTAGGGGTGAGACCCAGTACTTC.

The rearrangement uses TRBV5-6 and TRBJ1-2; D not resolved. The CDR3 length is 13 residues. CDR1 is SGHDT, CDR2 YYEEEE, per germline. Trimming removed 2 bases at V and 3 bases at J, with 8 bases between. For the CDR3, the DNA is TGTGCCAGCAGCTTCCCCGCAGACTATGGCTACACCTTC. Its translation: CASSFPADYGYTF.

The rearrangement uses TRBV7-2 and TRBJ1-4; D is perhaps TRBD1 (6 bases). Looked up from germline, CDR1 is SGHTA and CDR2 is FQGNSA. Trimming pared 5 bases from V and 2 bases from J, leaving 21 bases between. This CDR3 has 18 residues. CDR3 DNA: TGTGCCAGCAGCAAAACGCGGGGGGGGGCACAGACTAATGAAAAACTGTTTTTT. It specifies CASSKTRGGAQTNEKLFF.

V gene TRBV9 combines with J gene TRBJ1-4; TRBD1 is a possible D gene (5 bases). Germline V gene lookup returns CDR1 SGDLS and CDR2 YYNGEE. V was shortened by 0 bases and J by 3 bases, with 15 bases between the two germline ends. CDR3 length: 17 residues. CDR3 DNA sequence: TGTGCCAGCAGCGTAGGGGAGGGGAGGGCGGCTAATGAAAAACTGTTTTTT. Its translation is CASSVGEGRAANEKLFF.

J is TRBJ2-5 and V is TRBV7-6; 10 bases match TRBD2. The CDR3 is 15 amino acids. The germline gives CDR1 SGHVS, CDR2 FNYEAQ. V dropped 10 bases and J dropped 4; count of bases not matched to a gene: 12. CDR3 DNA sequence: TGTGCCATAGCCCGGACTAGCGGTCAACGAGAGACCCAGTACTTC. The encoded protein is CAIARTSGQRETQYF.

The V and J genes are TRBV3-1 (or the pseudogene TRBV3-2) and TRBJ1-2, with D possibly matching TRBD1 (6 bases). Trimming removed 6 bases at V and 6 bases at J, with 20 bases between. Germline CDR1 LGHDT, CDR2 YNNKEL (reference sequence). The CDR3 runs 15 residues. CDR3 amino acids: CASRDVQGSADGYTF. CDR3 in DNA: TGTGCCAGCAGGGACGTGCAGGGGAGTGCTGATGGCTACACCTTC.

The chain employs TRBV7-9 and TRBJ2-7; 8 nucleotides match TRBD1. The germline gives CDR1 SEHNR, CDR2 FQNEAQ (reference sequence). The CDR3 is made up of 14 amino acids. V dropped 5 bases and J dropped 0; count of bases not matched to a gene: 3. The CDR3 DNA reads TGTGCCAGCAGCGGCAGGGGGCGCTCCTACGAGCAGTACTTC. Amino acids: CASSGRGRSYEQYF.

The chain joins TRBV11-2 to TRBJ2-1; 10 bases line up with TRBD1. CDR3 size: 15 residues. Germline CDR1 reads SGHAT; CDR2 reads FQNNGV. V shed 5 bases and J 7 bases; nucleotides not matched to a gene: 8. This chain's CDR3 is CASSLRQGAGNEQFF. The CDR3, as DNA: TGTGCCAGCAGCCTTCGACAGGGGGCGGGTAATGAGCAGTTCTTC.

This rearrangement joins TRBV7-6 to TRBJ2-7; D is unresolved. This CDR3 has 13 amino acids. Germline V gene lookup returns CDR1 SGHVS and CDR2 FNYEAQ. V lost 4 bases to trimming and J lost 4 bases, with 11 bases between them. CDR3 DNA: TGTGCCAGCAGCTATAACATGGTATACGAGCAGTACTTC. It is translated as CASSYNMVYEQYF.

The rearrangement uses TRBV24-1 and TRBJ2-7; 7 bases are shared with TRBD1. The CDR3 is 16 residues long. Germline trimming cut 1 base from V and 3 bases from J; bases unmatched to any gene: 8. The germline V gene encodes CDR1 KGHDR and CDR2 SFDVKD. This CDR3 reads CATSDFDRAYLYEQYF. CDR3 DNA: TGTGCCACCAGTGATTTTGACAGGGCCTACCTCTACGAGCAGTACTTC.

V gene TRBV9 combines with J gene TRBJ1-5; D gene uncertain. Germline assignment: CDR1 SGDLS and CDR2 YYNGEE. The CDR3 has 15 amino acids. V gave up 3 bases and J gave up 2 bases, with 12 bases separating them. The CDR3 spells CASSGSGSGNQPQHF. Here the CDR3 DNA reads TGTGCCAGCAGCGGATCCGGGTCGGGCAATCAGCCCCAGCATTTT.

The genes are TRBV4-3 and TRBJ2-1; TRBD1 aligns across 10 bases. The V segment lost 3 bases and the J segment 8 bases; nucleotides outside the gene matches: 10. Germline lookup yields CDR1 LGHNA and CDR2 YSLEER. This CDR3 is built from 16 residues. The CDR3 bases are TGCGCCAGCAGCCAGGGGACAGGGGTGCGATGGGATGAGCAGTTCTTC. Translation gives CASSQGTGVRWDEQFF.

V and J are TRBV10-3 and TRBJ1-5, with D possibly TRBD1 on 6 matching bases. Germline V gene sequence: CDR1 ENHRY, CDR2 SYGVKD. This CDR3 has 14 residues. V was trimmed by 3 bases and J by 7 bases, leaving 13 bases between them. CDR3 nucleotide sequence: TGTGCCATCAGTGACCTACAGGGCTACCAGCCCCAGCATTTT. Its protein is CAISDLQGYQPQHF.